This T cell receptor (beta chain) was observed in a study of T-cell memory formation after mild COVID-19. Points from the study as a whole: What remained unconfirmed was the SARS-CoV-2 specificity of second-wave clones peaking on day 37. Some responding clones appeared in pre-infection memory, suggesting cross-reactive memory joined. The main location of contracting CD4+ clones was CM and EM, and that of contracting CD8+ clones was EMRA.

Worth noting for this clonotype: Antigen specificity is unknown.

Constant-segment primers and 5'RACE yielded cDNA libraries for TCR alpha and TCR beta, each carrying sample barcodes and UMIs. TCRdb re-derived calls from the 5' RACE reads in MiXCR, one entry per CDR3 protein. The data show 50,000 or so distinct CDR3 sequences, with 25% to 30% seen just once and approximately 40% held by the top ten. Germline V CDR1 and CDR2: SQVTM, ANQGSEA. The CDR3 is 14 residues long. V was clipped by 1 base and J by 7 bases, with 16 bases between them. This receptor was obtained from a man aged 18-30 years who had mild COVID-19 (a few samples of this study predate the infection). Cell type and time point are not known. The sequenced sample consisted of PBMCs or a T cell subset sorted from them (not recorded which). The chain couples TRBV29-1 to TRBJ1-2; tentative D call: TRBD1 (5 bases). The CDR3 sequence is CSVEGSTGYPGYTF. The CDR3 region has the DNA TGCAGCGTTGAAGGGTCAACAGGCTACCCTGGCTACACCTTC.